A few counts support the clone carrying this TCR beta chain. Using its own MiXCR run on the RT-PCR reads, TCRdb lists one record per CDR3 protein. Here the sample spans about 700,000 distinct CDR3 sequences, about 14% being singletons. The CDR3 consists of 14 residues. V was clipped by 0 bases and J by 2 bases; unmatched bases: 0. Germline V CDR1 and CDR2: SGHRS, YFSETQ. The chain employs TRBV5-1 and TRBJ2-3; 7 nucleotides match TRBD1. The source material was memory CD4+ T cells from blood. The receptor was isolated from a female donor in good health, serving as a healthy control. CDR3 sequence reads: CASSLEGATDTQYF. In DNA form, the CDR3 reads TGCGCCAGCAGCTTGGAGGGGGCCACAGATACGCAGTATTTT.